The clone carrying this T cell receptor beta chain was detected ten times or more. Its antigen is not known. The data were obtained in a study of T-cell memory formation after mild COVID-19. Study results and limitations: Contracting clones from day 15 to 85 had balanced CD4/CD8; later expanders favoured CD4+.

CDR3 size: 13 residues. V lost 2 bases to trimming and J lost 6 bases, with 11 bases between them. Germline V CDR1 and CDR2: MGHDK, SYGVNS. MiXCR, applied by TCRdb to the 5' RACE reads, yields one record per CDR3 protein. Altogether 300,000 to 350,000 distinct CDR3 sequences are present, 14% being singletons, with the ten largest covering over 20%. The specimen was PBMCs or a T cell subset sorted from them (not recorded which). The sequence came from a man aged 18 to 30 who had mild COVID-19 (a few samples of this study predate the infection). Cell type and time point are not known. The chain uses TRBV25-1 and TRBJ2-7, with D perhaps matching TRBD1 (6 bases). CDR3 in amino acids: CASSETTGREQYF. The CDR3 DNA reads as TGTGCCAGCAGTGAAACTACAGGGCGCGAGCAGTACTTC.